Below are 30 T cell receptor beta chains sequenced from a single sample in a study of blood T cell repertoires in COVID-19. Measured with immunoSEQ multiplex PCR; TCRdb has only the in-frame clones, and not every one. Of 210,000 or so clones listed, around 79% are singletons. Sequences were obtained from peripheral blood. Source of these receptors: a man over 45 who had recovered from COVID-19.

The V and J genes are TRBV5-4 and TRBJ2-1; the D gene is possibly TRBD1 (6 bases). Trimming stripped 5 bases from V and 0 bases from J, with 6 bases between. Germline lookup yields CDR1 SGHNT and CDR2 YYREEE (reference sequence). The CDR3 length is 13 residues. The CDR3 DNA is TGTGCCAGCAGACAGGGCTCCTACAATGAGCAGTTCTTC. Residues: CASRQGSYNEQFF.

V and J are TRBV6-4 and TRBJ2-3, with unresolved D. The V gene lost 4 bases and the J gene lost 4 bases, with 9 bases spanning the gap. The CDR3 sequence is 13 residues long. Germline assignment: CDR1 MRHNA and CDR2 SNTAGT. CDR3 bases: TGTGCCAGCAGTGTGGTGGCCGCAGATACGCAGTATTTT. Its protein product is CASSVVAADTQYF.

This clone has a single count. V is TRBV10-3 and J is TRBJ1-6; 9 positions match TRBD1. Germline CDR1 ENHRY, CDR2 SYGVKD. V shed 5 bases and J 9 bases; nucleotides not matched to a gene: 8. The CDR3 sequence is 15 residues long. CDR3 bases: TGTGCCATCAGTAAAGGGACAGGGAACGGTTCACCCCTCCACTTT. Translated: CAISKGTGNGSPLHF.

The chain links TRBV27 to TRBJ2-7; maybe TRBD1 (5 bases). CDR1 is MNHEY, CDR2 SMNVEV, per germline (reference sequence). This CDR3 has 15 amino acids. V dropped 5 bases and J dropped 2 bases, with 16 bases sitting between them. CDR3 DNA: TGTGCCAGCAGTACCTCCTCAGGGATTCCCTACGAGCAGTACTTC. Protein sequence: CASSTSSGIPYEQYF.

This chain uses TRBV29-1 with TRBJ2-7; D gene ambiguous. The CDR3 is made up of 13 amino acids. V lost 4 bases and J 2 bases, leaving 12 bases between the germline ends. Germline V lookup: CDR1 SQVTM, CDR2 ANQGSEA. Here the CDR3 DNA reads TGCAGCGTTGCGGTCACTATCCCCTACGAGCAGTACTTC. Translated, it gives CSVAVTIPYEQYF.

The V and J genes are TRBV19 and TRBJ1-2; possible D gene TRBD1, 6 bases. V was shortened by 5 bases and J by 0 bases, with 16 bases between the two germline ends. The CDR3 consists of 16 residues. Germline V gene lookup returns CDR1 LNHDA and CDR2 SQIVND (reference sequence). The chain's CDR3 is CASSQRTVESNYGYTF. The CDR3, as DNA: TGTGCCAGTAGTCAGCGGACAGTGGAATCTAACTATGGCTACACCTTC. Full variable domain (rest looked up from reference TRBV19 and TRBJ1-2): DGGITQSPKYLFRKEGQNVTLSCEQNLNHDAMYWYRQDPGQGLRLIYYSQIVNDFQKGDIAEGYSVSREKKESFPLTVTSAQKNPTAFYLCASSQRTVESNYGYTFGSGTRLTVV.

J is TRBJ2-1 and V is TRBV28, with D possibly TRBD1 on 6 matching bases. This CDR3 has 14 amino acids. The germline V gene encodes CDR1 MDHEN and CDR2 SYDVKM. Trimming took 6 bases from V and 4 from J, leaving 13 bases between them. The CDR3 sequence is CASRTDRIYNEQFF. CDR3 bases: TGTGCCAGCAGAACCGACAGGATTTACAATGAGCAGTTCTTC.

The chain links TRBV3-1 (or the pseudogene TRBV3-2) to TRBJ1-5; TRBD1 might be the D (6 bases). V was trimmed by 11 bases and J by 2 bases, leaving 7 bases between them. The CDR3 totals 11 residues. Germline-derived CDR1 and CDR2 are LGHDT and YNNKEL (reference sequence). The CDR3 protein is CAAGGNQPQHF. DNA of the CDR3: TGTGCCGCAGGGGGCAATCAGCCCCAGCATTTT.

V usage is TRBV11-2 and J usage is TRBJ1-6, with TRBD1 as a possible D gene (6 bases). Germline V gene lookup returns CDR1 SGHAT and CDR2 FQNNGV. The CDR3 runs 14 residues. V lost 5 bases and J 7 bases, leaving 12 bases between the germline ends. The CDR3 DNA reads TGTGCCAGCAGCGCTCAGGGGACCAATTCACCCCTCCACTTT. It yields the protein CASSAQGTNSPLHF.

The J gene is TRBJ1-2, the V gene TRBV19, with 8 bases lining up with TRBD1. Unmatched junction bases numbered 8, after V lost 5 bases and J lost 0 bases. This CDR3 has 16 amino acids. Germline V CDR1 and CDR2: LNHDA, SQIVND (reference sequence). The DNA of the CDR3 is TGTGCCAGTAGTTCCCGACAGGGGTCTACTAACTATGGCTACACCTTC. Residues: CASSSRQGSTNYGYTF. The whole variable domain, remainder taken from reference TRBV19 and TRBJ1-2, is DGGITQSPKYLFRKEGQNVTLSCEQNLNHDAMYWYRQDPGQGLRLIYYSQIVNDFQKGDIAEGYSVSREKKESFPLTVTSAQKNPTAFYLCASSSRQGSTNYGYTFGSGTRLTVV.

There are a few counts of this clone. The same CDR3 also results from other DNA sequences found in this sample. The chain recombines TRBV9 with TRBJ2-3; 13 positions match TRBD2. Per germline, CDR1 SGDLS and CDR2 YYNGEE. V shed 4 bases, J shed 5 bases, and the junction held 7 bases outside the gene matches. The CDR3 length is 16 residues. CDR3: CASSTTSGRGLDTQYF. The DNA for the CDR3 is TGTGCCAGCAGCACCACTAGCGGGAGGGGACTAGATACGCAGTATTTT.

V usage is TRBV30 and J usage is TRBJ2-1; no clear D. From germline, CDR1 is GTSNPN and CDR2 SVGIG (reference sequence). The V gene lost 7 bases and the J gene lost 3 bases, with 19 bases spanning the gap. The CDR3 extends over 15 amino acids. The CDR3 protein is CALGRGLEVYNEQFF. As DNA, the CDR3 is TGTGCCTTGGGCCGAGGCCTCGAGGTCTACAATGAGCAGTTCTTC.

The chain links TRBV24-1 to TRBJ2-1, with a weak D call TRBD1 (5 bases). Germline V gene sequence: CDR1 KGHDR, CDR2 SFDVKD. The CDR3 has 15 amino acids. V was trimmed by 0 bases and J by 0 bases, leaving 5 bases between them. The CDR3 coding sequence is TGTGCCACCAGTGATTTGGGGGCCTCCTACAATGAGCAGTTCTTC. It specifies CATSDLGASYNEQFF.

The V and J genes are TRBV27 and TRBJ2-7; TRBD2 agrees at 12 bases. V gave up 4 bases and J gave up 4 bases; unmatched junction bases: 11. Germline assignment: CDR1 MNHEY and CDR2 SMNVEV (reference sequence). CDR3 size: 17 residues. CDR3 sequence (DNA): TGTGCCAGCAGTTCCGGACTAGCGGGGCTCCGGAAGTACGAGCAGTACTTC. Translated: CASSSGLAGLRKYEQYF.

The rearrangement uses TRBV29-1 and TRBJ1-2; the D gene is possibly TRBD1 (6 bases). Trimming stripped 5 bases from V and 4 bases from J, with 14 bases between. Germline V lookup: CDR1 SQVTM, CDR2 ANQGSEA. The CDR3 spans 13 residues. CDR3 loop: CSVPDRILYGYTF. The CDR3, as DNA: TGCAGCGTTCCCGACAGGATCCTCTATGGCTACACCTTC.

This clone occurred a few times. The chain recombines TRBV7-2 with TRBJ2-1, with TRBD1 identical over 8 bases. This CDR3 is built from 15 residues. Trimming cost V 1 base and J 8 bases; bases outside gene matches: 7. The V gene's germline CDR1 is SGHTA and CDR2 FQGNSA. In DNA form, the CDR3 reads TGTGCCAGCAGCTTAGGGCAGGGGGCTTATCATGAGCAGTTCTTC. Translated: CASSLGQGAYHEQFF.

The genes are TRBV15 and TRBJ1-1; no clear D. V was shortened by 0 bases and J by 4 bases, with 12 bases between the two germline ends. The CDR3 runs 15 residues. From germline, CDR1 is LNHNV and CDR2 YYDKDF (reference sequence). DNA for the CDR3: TGTGCCACCAGCAGAGATTTGGCAGGCAGCACTGAAGCTTTCTTT. It encodes CATSRDLAGSTEAFF.

In nucleotides, the CDR3 is TGTGCCAGTAGTTCTACTCGCATCAATCAGCCCCAGCATTTT. It encodes CASSSTRINQPQHF. V gene TRBV19 combines with J gene TRBJ1-5; the D is unclear. Trimming took off 5 bases at V and 3 bases at J, with 11 bases between the two ends. The CDR3 spans 14 residues. Germline V gives CDR1 LNHDA, CDR2 SQIVND (reference sequence).

The chain couples TRBV20-1 to TRBJ2-2; D remains unclear. Germline V CDR1 and CDR2: DFQATT, SNEGSKA (reference sequence). This CDR3 is 11 amino acids long. V shed 4 bases and J shed 4 bases, with 4 bases lying between them. This CDR3 is CSAILTGELFF. CDR3 in DNA: TGCAGTGCTATTCTCACCGGGGAGCTGTTTTTT.

The J gene is TRBJ2-2, the V gene TRBV6-5; 8 positions agree with TRBD2. Germline V lookup: CDR1 MNHEY, CDR2 SVGAGI. This CDR3 has 15 residues. V was pared by 4 bases and J by 4 bases, with 5 bases of the junction left unmatched. The CDR3 region has the DNA TGTGCCAGCAGTTTAGCGGGAATAAGCACCGGGGAGCTGTTTTTT. Translation: CASSLAGISTGELFF.

This clone is a singleton in its sample. J is TRBJ2-4 and V is TRBV6-6, with a weak D call TRBD2 (6 bases). Trimming shortened V by 5 bases and J by 2 bases, and 13 bases separated the two germline ends. This CDR3 comprises 15 residues. Germline CDR1 is MNHNY and CDR2 is SVGAGI (reference sequence). CDR3 DNA: TGTGCCAGCAGTAATTATCGGGAGACCAAAAACATTCAGTACTTC. Translated, it gives CASSNYRETKNIQYF.

The genes are TRBV6-5 and TRBJ2-4; TRBD2 might be the D (6 bases). The CDR3 loop spans 13 amino acids. V lost 4 bases and J lost 9, with 13 bases in between. CDR1 is MNHEY and CDR2 is SVGAGI in the germline V gene. CDR3 region: CASSSYGEAIQYF. CDR3 sequence (DNA): TGTGCCAGCAGTTCGTACGGGGAGGCCATTCAGTACTTC.

This chain links TRBV25-1 with TRBJ1-5, with D perhaps TRBD1 (5 bases). V was pared by 1 base and J by 5 bases, with 9 bases between. The CDR3 consists of 14 residues. Germline assignment: CDR1 MGHDK and CDR2 SYGVNS. For the CDR3, the DNA is TGTGCCAGCAGTGAATCGGAGGGGCATCAGCCCCAGCATTTT. It specifies CASSESEGHQPQHF.

The chain employs TRBV7-2 and TRBJ2-5; the D gene is possibly TRBD2 (6 bases). Trimming stripped 5 bases from V and 0 bases from J, with 16 bases between. The CDR3 is made up of 16 amino acids. Germline loops: CDR1 SGHTA, CDR2 FQGNSA. CDR3 loop: CASSPNGGSYQETQYF. CDR3 nucleotides: TGTGCCAGCAGCCCTAACGGGGGATCGTACCAAGAGACCCAGTACTTC. Drawing the rest from reference TRBV7-2 and TRBJ2-5, the complete variable domain is GAGVSQSPSNKVTEKGKDVELRCDPISGHTALYWYRQSLGQGLEFLIYFQGNSAPDKSGLPSDRFSAERTGGSVSTLTIQRTQQEDSAVYLCASSPNGGSYQETQYFGPGTRLLVL.

The chain combines TRBV19 with TRBJ2-2; 7 bases map to TRBD1. The CDR3 loop spans 14 amino acids. The germline V gene encodes CDR1 LNHDA and CDR2 SQIVND (reference sequence). V dropped 7 bases and J dropped 7; count of bases not matched to a gene: 9. This CDR3 is CASNEGAGNGELFF. The CDR3 bases are TGTGCCAGTAACGAGGGGGCCGGTAACGGGGAGCTGTTTTTT.

The chain is built from TRBV30 and TRBJ2-5; TRBD1 matches at 8 bases. V lost 0 bases to trimming and J lost 4 bases; unmatched junction nucleotides: 7. Germline V gives CDR1 GTSNPN, CDR2 SVGIG (reference sequence). The CDR3 consists of 15 residues. The CDR3 sequence: CAWSVHTTGVETQYF. DNA for the CDR3: TGTGCCTGGAGTGTTCATACGACAGGGGTAGAGACCCAGTACTTC.

This clone showed up just a few times. The chain links TRBV14 to TRBJ2-1, with 7 bases matching TRBD1. The CDR3 length is 13 residues. V lost 4 bases to trimming and J lost 5 bases; unmatched junction nucleotides: 2. Germline V gene data show CDR1 as SGHDN and CDR2 as FVKESK. The CDR3 sequence: CASSPGQHNEQFF. The DNA for the CDR3 is TGTGCCAGCAGCCCGGGACAGCACAATGAGCAGTTCTTC.

This clone was counted once. The V gene is TRBV24-1, the J gene TRBJ2-1, with D perhaps TRBD2 (5 bases). Germline assignment: CDR1 KGHDR and CDR2 SFDVKD. Trimming took 1 base from V and 10 from J, leaving 19 bases between them. The CDR3 totals 16 residues. DNA of the CDR3: TGTGCCACCAGTGATTTACCGGGGAGCTCCGTGCAGGAGCAGTTCTTC. Protein: CATSDLPGSSVQEQFF.

In its sample, this clone was seen a few times. This chain joins TRBV21-1 and TRBJ1-2; the table's D gene call, TRBD1, was not cross checked with the DNA. TRBV21-1 is a pseudogene. The CDR3 runs 15 residues. The CDR3 spells CASSKAPGTGYGYTF. The CDR3 nucleotides are TGTGCCAGCAGCAAAGCCCCAGGGACAGGCTATGGCTACACCTTC.

This clone was picked up a small number of times. The CDR3 DNA follows: TGTGCCAGCAGCGCGACGACAAGCACAGATACGCAGTATTTT. This sequence encodes CASSATTSTDTQYF. This rearrangement joins TRBV7-2 to TRBJ2-3; D remains ambiguous. CDR3 size: 14 residues. Trimming left V 5 bases short and J 0 bases short, with 9 bases between. The germline V gene encodes CDR1 SGHTA and CDR2 FQGNSA. The full variable domain, its missing parts supplied by reference TRBV7-2 and TRBJ2-3, is GAGVSQSPSNKVTEKGKDVELRCDPISGHTALYWYRQSLGQGLEFLIYFQGNSAPDKSGLPSDRFSAERTGGSVSTLTIQRTQQEDSAVYLCASSATTSTDTQYFGPGTRLTVL.